This TCR beta chain originates from a study of metastatic and nonmetastatic thyroid tumors. As for the study in general: The authors compared repertoires across blood and tumor or nodule tissue from malignant and benign thyroid patients. Study results and caveats: The study reportedly found significantly higher TCR beta diversity in malignant thyroid tumors than benign nodules, in blood and tumor.

This clone is medium-sized (0.01 to 0.1%) in the sample. Its antigen is still unknown. Germline values: CDR1 MDHEN, CDR2 SYDVKM. The V and J ends lost 4 bases and 1 base, in that order; junction bases with no gene match: 6. The CDR3 spans 16 residues. No treatment of any kind had been given to any patient before thyroid surgery. Per the original methods: For papillary thyroid cancer, a distant-metastasis classifier was constructed from CDR3 differences observed across clinicopathological groups. TCRdb re-called clones from the PCR reads using MiXCR. Here the V and J calls rest on TCRdb's processing, not on the authors' analysis. The table records around 15,000 clones, 23% of them present only once.

Specimen: adjacent normal tissue. The chain employs TRBV28 and TRBJ2-4; 8 nucleotides match TRBD1. The source of this sequence is a female donor with papillary thyroid cancer or a benign thyroid nodule (not recorded which). Some clones in this sample may be carry-over from other donors' samples. The CDR3, as DNA: TGTGCCAGCAGTTCCCCGGGACAGGTTGCCAAAAACATTCAGTACTTC. Translation gives CASSSPGQVAKNIQYF.